This is a list of T cell receptor beta chains from one sample in a study of blood T cells in healthy people across ages. TCRdb itself ran the 5' RACE reads through MiXCR, one entry per CDR3 protein. The repertoire holds about 1.1 million distinct CDR3 sequences, less than 45% seen once, with 13% in the top ten. The specimen sequenced was blood. The receptors derive from a man between 18 and 29 years old in good health. The CDR3 runs from the conserved cysteine through the conserved F or W. The order of the fields is V gene, J gene, CDR3 protein.

>TRBV7-9|TRBJ1-2
CASSLGGSPHYGYTF
>TRBV2|TRBJ1-4
CASSEAGGAGANEKLFF
>TRBV7-8|TRBJ1-1
CASSLALPRDRGFWTEAFF
>TRBV6-4|TRBJ2-3
CASRPQGRKGTSRSDTQYF
>TRBV7-3|TRBJ2-3
CASSLTGQGTDRQYF
>TRBV20-1|TRBJ2-4
CSARKGGQGFLNEQYF
>TRBV9|TRBJ2-5
CASSVEGQAQETQYF
>TRBV12-3/TRBV12-4|TRBJ1-1
CASRLTGADTEAFF
>TRBV6-2/TRBV6-3|TRBJ1-2
CVSNRGQENYGYTF
>TRBV18|TRBJ1-2
CASSPDGTGGDGYTF
>TRBV6-5|.
CASILTPGAVDEETQYF
>TRBV4-3|TRBJ1-1
CASSQTKTGNTEAFF
>TRBV27|TRBJ2-3
CASSLDGSGSTDTQYF
>TRBV4-3|TRBJ2-3
CASSQGEKQSSTETQYF
>TRBV7-9|TRBJ2-1
CASSFGTLGRSYNEQFF
>TRBV7-2|TRBJ2-1
CASTWDTSSYNEQFF
>TRBV4-3|TRBJ1-1
CASSQDGTYTTEAFF
>TRBV13|TRBJ2-3
CASSFIGQGATDTQYF
>TRBV4-3|TRBJ2-3
CASRQLAGNTDTQYF
>TRBV5-6|TRBJ1-1
CASTHWASRAEAFF
>TRBV3-1|TRBJ1-1
CASSRWGYTEAFF
>TRBV12-3/TRBV12-4|TRBJ1-2
CASSPLGGLRSYGYTF
>TRBV18|TRBJ1-2
CASSPEQNYGYTF
>TRBV5-1|TRBJ2-3
CASSLEQGADAQYF
>TRBV6-2/TRBV6-3|TRBJ2-1
CASSQPHSSYNEQFF
>TRBV20-1|TRBJ2-1
CSARDPQISYNEQFF
>TRBV5-6|TRBJ1-6
CASSPGHLGSPLHF
>TRBV7-8|TRBJ2-1
CASSLEGLSSYNEQFF
>TRBV28|TRBJ1-2
CASSLSNSGGYTF
>TRBV20-1|TRBJ2-1
CSARAGSGTWNEQFF
>TRBV10-3|TRBJ1-2
CAINPGQGLLYGYTF
>TRBV24-1|TRBJ2-1
CATSDPQFTYNEQFF
>TRBV13|TRBJ2-3
CASSPSWGSTDTQYF
>TRBV6-2/TRBV6-3|TRBJ2-3
CASRRRDRATDTQYF
>TRBV11-2|TRBJ2-7
CASSSYGDRVITEQYF
>TRBV5-1|TRBJ1-5
CASRLDVAPNQPQHF